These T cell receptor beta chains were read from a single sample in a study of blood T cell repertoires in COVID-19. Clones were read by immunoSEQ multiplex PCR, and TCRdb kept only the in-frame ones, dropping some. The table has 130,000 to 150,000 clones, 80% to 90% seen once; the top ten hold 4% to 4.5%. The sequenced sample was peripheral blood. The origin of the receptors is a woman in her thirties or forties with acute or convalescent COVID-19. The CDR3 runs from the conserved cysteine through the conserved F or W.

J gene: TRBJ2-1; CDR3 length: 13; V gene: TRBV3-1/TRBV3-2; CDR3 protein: CASRRPGNNEQFF
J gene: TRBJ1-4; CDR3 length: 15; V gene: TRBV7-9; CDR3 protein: CASSRRLDINEKLFF
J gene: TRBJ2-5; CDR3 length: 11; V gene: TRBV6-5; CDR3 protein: CASSLQETQYF
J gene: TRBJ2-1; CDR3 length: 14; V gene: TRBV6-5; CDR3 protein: CASSSGGFVNEQFF
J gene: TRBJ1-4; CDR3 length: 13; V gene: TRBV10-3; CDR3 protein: CAISDQAGEKLFF
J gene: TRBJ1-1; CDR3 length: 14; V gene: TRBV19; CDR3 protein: CASMAFGAGTEAFF
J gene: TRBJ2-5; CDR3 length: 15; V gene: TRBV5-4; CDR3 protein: CASSLDPQGVETQYF
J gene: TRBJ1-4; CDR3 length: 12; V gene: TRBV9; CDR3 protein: CASKRAGEKLFF
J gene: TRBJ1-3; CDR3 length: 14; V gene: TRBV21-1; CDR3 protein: CASSKQGSGNTIYF
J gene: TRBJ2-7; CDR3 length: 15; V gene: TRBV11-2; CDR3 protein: CASSITSGKTYEQYF
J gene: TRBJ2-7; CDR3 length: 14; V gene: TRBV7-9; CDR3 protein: CASSFWDREGEQYF
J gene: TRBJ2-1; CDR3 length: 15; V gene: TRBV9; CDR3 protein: CASSVELAMYNEQFF
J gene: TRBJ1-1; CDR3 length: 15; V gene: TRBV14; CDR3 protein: CASSRGAGRTTEAFF
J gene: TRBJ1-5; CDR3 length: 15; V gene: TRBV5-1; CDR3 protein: CASSLGTDRNQPQHF
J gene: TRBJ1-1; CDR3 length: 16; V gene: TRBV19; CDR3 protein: CASSMGPGTGGTEAFF
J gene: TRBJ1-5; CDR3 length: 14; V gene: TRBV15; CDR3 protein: CATSLSRGDQPQHF
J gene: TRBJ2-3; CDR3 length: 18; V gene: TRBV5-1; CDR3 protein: CASSLGASGGASTDTQYF
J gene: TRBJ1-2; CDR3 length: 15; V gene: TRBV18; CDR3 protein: CASSPGQGANYGYTF
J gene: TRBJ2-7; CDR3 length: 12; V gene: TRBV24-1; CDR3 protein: CATSDGGYEQYF
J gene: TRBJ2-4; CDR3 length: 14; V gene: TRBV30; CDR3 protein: CAWSGGGRKNIQYF
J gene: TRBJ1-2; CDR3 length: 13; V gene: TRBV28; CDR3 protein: CASRTGQFYGYTF
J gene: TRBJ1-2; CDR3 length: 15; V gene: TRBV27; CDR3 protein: CASLTWTGQGYGYTF
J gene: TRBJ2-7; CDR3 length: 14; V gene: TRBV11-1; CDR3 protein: CASSFPGVGYEQYF
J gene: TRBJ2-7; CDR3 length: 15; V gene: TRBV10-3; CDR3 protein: CAISDPGQGNYEQYF
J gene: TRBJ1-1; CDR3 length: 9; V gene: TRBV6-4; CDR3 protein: CASRDTAFF
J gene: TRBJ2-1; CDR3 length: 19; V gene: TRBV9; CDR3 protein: CASSVEGGLAGGRYNEQFF
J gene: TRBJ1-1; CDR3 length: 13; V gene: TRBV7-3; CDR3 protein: CASSRQSSTEAFF
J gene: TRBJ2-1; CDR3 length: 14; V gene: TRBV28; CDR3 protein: CASSQRQGYNEQFF
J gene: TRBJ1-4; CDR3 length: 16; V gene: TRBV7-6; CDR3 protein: CASSLATAGAGEKLFF
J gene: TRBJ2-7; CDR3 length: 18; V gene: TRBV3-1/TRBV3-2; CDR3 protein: CASRRENPRSGGAYEQYF
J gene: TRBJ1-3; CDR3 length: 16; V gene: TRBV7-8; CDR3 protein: CASSFEGAGRGNTIYF
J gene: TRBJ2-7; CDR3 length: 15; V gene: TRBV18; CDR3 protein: CASSPAGISSYEQYF
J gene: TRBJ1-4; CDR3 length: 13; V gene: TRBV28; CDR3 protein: CASSLDTFEKLFF
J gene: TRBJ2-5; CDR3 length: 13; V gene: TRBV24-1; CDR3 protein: CATSARGRETQYF
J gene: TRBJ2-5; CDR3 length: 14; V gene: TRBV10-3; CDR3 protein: CAISENPAGETQYF
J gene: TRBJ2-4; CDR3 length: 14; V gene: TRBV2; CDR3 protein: CASSEVSAKNIQYF
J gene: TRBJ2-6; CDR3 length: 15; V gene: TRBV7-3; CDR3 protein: CASSLDSSGANVLTF
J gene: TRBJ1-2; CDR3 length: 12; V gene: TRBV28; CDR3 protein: CASSLLNYGYTF
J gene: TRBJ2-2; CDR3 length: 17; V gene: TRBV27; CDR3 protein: CASSFGLAGGLAGELFF
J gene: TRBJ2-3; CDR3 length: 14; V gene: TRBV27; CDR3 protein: CASSLWTSGSTQYF
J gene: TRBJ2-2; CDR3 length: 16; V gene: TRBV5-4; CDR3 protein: CASSSLAGGNTGELFF
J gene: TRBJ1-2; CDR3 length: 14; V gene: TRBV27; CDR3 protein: CASSPGQGTGGYTF
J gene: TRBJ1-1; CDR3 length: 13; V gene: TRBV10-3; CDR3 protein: CAISGGAAGEAFF
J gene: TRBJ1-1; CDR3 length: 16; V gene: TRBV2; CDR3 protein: CASSETGYEMNTEAFF
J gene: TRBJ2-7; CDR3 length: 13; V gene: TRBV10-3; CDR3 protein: CAISAAGSGEQYF
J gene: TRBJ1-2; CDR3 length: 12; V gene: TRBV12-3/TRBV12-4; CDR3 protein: CASTQGGRGYTF
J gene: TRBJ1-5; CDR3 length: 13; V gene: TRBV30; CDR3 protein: CAWSVLRDQPQHF
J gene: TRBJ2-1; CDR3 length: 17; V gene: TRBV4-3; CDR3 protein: CASSQDPSLAGPNEQFF
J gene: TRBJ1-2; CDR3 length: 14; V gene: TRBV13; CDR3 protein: CASSLVGRVAGYTF
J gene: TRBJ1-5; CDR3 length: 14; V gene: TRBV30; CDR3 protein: CAWSAGGLGQPQHF
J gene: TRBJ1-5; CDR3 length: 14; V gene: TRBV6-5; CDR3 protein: CASRATGSNQPQHF
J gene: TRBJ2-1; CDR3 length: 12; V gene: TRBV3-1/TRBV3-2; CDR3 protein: CASSQGGQAVFF